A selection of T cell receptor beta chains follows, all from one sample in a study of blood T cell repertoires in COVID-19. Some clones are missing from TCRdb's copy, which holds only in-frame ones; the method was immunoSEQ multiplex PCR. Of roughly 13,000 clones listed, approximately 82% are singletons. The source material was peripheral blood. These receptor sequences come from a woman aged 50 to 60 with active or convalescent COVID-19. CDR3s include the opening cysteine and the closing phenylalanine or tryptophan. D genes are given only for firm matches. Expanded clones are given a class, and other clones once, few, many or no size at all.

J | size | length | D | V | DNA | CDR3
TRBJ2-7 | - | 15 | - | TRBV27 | TGTGCCAGCAGTTTTGTAGCGGACACCACCTACGAGCAGTACTTC | CASSFVADTTYEQYF
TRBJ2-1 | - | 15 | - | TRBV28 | TGTGCCAGCAGGAATACAGGGAACTCCTACAATGAGCAGTTCTTC | CASRNTGNSYNEQFF
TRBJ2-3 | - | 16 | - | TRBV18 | TGTGCCAGCTCACCGACGCGGGCTTATAGCACAGATACGCAGTATTTT | CASSPTRAYSTDTQYF
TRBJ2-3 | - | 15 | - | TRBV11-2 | TGTGCCAGCAGCGCCTGGGATCTAGCCTCAGATACGCAGTATTTT | CASSAWDLASDTQYF
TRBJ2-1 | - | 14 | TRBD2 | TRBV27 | TGTGCCAGCAGTCCGATAGCGGGAGTGGATGAGCAGTTCTTC | CASSPIAGVDEQFF
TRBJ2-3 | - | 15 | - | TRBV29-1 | TGCAGCGTCCCCCGGGGAACAGGGCGCACAGATACGCAGTATTTT | CSVPRGTGRTDTQYF
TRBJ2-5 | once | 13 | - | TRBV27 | TGTGCCAGCAGTTCTCGACATACGTCCCGGCAGTACTTC | CASSSRHTSRQYF
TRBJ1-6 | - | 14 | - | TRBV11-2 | TGTGCCAGCAGCTTAGATTTACAGGATTCACCCCTCCACTTT | CASSLDLQDSPLHF
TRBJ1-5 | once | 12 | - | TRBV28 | TGTGCCAGCGTCGGCGCAGGGCAGCCCCAGCATTTT | CASVGAGQPQHF
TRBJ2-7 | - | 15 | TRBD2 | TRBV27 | TGTGCCAGCAGTTTACCGGGACTAGCGGGAGACGAGCAGTACTTC | CASSLPGLAGDEQYF
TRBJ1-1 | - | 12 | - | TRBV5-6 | TGTGCCAGCAGCTTGGGCCAGGGAAGGGCTTTCTTT | CASSLGQGRAFF
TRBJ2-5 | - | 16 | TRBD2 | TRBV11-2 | TGTGCCAGCAGCCCAATAGCGGGGAATAGCCAAGAGACCCAGTACTTC | CASSPIAGNSQETQYF
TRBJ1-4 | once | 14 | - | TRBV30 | TGTGCCTGGAGTGTAGAACAGCCTAATGAAAAACTGTTTTTT | CAWSVEQPNEKLFF
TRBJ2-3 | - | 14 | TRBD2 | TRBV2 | TGTGCCGGCCGGACTAGCGGGAGCCCAGATACGCAGTATTTT | CAGRTSGSPDTQYF
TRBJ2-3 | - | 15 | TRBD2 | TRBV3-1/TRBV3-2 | TGTGCCAGCAGCCAAGGAGCGGGGGTAGGGAGTACGCAGTATTTT | CASSQGAGVGSTQYF
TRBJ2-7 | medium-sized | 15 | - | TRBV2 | TGTGCCAGTCTTGACCCAGGGCTCGGGTGGTACGAGCAGTACTTC | CASLDPGLGWYEQYF
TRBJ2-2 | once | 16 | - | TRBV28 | TGTGCCAGCAAGCCTAGTGGGTTAAGGAGGGCCGGGGAGCTGTTTTTT | CASKPSGLRRAGELFF
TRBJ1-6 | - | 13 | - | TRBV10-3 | TGTGCCATCAGTTTGTCACTAGGTTCACCCCTCCACTTT | CAISLSLGSPLHF
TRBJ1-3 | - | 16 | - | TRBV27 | TGTGCCAGCAGTTTATGGGGGCCCCACTCTGGAAACACCATATATTTT | CASSLWGPHSGNTIYF
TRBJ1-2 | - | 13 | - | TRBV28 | TGTGCCAGCAGTTTTGGCAGGGCCGTTGGCTACACCTTC | CASSFGRAVGYTF
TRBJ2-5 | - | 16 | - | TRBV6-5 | TGTGCCAGCAGTTACTCACAGGCAGCGTACCAAGAGACCCAGTACTTC | CASSYSQAAYQETQYF
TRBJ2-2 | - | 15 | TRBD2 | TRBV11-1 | TGTGCCAGCAGCTGGGGACTAGCGGGAGCCGGGGAGCTGTTTTTT | CASSWGLAGAGELFF
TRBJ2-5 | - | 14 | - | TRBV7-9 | TGTGCCAGCAGCCACCGGGACATACAAGAGACCCAGTACTTC | CASSHRDIQETQYF
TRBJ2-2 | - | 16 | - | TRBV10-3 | TGTGCCATCAGTGGGATCGGGGTCCGGGGCACCGGGGAGCTGTTTTTT | CAISGIGVRGTGELFF
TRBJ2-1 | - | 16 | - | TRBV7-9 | TGTGCCAGCAGCCTCCCAACCGACCGGACTGACAATGAGCAGTTCTTC | CASSLPTDRTDNEQFF
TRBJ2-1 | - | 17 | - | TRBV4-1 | TGCGCCAGCAGCCAAGATCGGGCGTCGGGGTATTACAATGAGCAGTTCTTC | CASSQDRASGYYNEQFF
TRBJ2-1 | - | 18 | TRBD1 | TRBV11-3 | TGTGCCAGCAGCTTCTACCCGAAACAGGGGCCGCGGGACAATGAGCAGTTCTTC | CASSFYPKQGPRDNEQFF
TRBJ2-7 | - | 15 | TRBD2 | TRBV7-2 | TGTGCCAGCAGCTTAGTCGGGACTAGCGGGCACGAGCAGTACTTC | CASSLVGTSGHEQYF
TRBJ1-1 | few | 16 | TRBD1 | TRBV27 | TGTGCCAGCAGTTCACCCCAGGGGGGCCCTAACACTGAAGCTTTCTTT | CASSSPQGGPNTEAFF
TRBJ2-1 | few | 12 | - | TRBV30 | TGTGCCTGGGGATCTAGCGTCGATGAGCAGTTCTTC | CAWGSSVDEQFF
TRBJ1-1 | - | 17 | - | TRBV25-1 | TGTGCCAGCAGTGACCGAACCCGGGGGAAGAAGGGCACTGAAGCTTTCTTT | CASSDRTRGKKGTEAFF
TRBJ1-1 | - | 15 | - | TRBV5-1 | TGCGCCAGCAGCTTGGGAGCAGTCCTAGACACTGAAGCTTTCTTT | CASSLGAVLDTEAFF
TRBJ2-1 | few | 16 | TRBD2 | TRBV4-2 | TGTGCCAGCAGCCCGCTCCCGGGACTAGAATACAATGAGCAGTTCTTC | CASSPLPGLEYNEQFF